This record covers a single T cell receptor beta chain. Its antigen is undetermined. This record belongs to a study of CD8 T cells in Susac syndrome. General study findings and limits: The Susac syndrome CD4+ T cell repertoires displayed no clonal expansion.

The V gene lost 4 bases and the J gene lost 4 bases, with 11 bases spanning the gap. Germline lookup yields CDR1 SGHTA and CDR2 FQGNSA. The CDR3 is 14 residues long. cDNA came from around 0.5 to 1 ug RNA primed by random hexamers. Multiplex PCR with immunoSEQ amplified the TCR beta CDR3 across 54 Vbeta and 13 Jbeta. MiXCR, run by TCRdb on the immunoSEQ multiplex PCR reads, gives a single entry per CDR3 protein. The sample consists of roughly 190,000 distinct CDR3 sequences, approximately 95% of them appearing once. The TCR comes from a human donor with Susac syndrome. The sequencing sample was made of CD4+ T cells from PBMCs. V and J are TRBV7-2 and TRBJ2-1; a weak D match, TRBD2 (6 bases). CDR3 nucleotides: TGTGCCAGCAGCTACTACGGGGGTTACAATGAGCAGTTCTTC. It is translated as CASSYYGGYNEQFF.